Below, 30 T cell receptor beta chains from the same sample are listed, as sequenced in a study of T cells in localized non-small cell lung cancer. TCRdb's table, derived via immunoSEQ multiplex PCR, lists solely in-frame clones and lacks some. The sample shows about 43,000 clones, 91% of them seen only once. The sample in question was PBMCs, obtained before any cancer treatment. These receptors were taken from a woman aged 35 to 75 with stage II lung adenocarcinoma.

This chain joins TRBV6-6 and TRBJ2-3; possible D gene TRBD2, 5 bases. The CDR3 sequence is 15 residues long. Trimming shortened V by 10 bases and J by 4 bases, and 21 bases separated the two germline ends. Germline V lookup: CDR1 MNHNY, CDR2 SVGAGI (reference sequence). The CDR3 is CATKSVGRGADTQYF. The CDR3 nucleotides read TGTGCCACCAAGAGCGTTGGGAGAGGTGCAGATACGCAGTATTTT.

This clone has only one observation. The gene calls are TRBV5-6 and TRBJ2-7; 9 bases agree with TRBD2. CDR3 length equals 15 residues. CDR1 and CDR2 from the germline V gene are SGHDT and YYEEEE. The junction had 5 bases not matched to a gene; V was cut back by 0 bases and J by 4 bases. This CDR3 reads CASSLVSSGNYEQYF. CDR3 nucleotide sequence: TGTGCCAGCAGCTTGGTGTCTAGCGGGAATTACGAGCAGTACTTC.

In DNA form, the CDR3 reads TGTGCCAGCAGCTTCCCCATCACCGGGGAGCTGTTTTTT. Encoded protein: CASSFPITGELFF. This sequence joins TRBV5-5 and TRBJ2-2; no clear D gene. The CDR3 is made up of 13 amino acids. Germline loops: CDR1 SGHKS, CDR2 YYEKEE (reference sequence). Trimming shortened V by 2 bases and J by 4 bases, and 6 bases separated the two germline ends.

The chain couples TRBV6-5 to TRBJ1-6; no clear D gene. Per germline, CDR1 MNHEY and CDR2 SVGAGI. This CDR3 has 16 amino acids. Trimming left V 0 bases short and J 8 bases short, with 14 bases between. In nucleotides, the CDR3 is TGTGCCAGCAGTTACTCGATACCGGGAACCCATTCACCCCTCCACTTT. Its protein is CASSYSIPGTHSPLHF.

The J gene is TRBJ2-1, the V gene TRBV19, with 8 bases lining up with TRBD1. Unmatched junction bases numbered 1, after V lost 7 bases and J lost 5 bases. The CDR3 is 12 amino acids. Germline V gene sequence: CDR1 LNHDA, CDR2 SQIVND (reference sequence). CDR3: CASMDRDNEQFF. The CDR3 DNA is TGTGCCAGTATGGACAGGGACAATGAGCAGTTCTTC.

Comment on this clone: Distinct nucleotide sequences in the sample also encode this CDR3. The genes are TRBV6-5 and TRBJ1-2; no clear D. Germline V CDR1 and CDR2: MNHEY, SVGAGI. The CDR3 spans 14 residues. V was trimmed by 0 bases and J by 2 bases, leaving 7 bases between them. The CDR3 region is CASSYSNGNYGYTF. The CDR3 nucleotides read TGTGCCAGCAGTTACTCGAACGGAAACTATGGCTACACCTTC.

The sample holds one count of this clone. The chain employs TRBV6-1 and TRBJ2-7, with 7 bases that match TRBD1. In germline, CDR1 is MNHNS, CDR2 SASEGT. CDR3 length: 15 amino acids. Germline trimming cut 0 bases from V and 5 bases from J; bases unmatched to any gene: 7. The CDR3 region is CASSEAIRGIDEQYF. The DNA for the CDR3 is TGTGCCAGCAGTGAAGCGATCAGGGGGATCGACGAGCAGTACTTC.

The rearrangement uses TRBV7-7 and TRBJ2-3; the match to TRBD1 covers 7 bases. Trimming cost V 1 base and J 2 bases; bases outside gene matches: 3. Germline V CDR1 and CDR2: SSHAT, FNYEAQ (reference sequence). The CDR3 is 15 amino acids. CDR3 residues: CASSLGQGPTDTQYF. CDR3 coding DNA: TGTGCCAGCAGCTTAGGACAGGGCCCCACAGATACGCAGTATTTT.

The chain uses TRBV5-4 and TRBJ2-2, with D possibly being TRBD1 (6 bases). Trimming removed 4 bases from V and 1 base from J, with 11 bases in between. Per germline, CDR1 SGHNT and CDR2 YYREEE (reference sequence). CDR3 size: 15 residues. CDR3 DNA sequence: TGTGCCAGCAGCGCCGGGACAAGGAACACCGGGGAGCTGTTTTTT. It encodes CASSAGTRNTGELFF.

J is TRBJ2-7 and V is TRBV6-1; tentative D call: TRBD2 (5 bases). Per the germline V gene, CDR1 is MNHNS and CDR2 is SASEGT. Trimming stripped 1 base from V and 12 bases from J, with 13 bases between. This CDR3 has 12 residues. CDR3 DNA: TGTGCCAGCAGTGAAGGGGTCACTCGGGGGTACTTC. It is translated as CASSEGVTRGYF.

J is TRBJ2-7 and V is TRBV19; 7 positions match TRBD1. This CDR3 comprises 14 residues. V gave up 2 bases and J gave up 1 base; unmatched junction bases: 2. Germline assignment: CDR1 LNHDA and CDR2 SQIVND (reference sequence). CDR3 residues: CASSIRQGSYEQYF. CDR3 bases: TGTGCCAGTAGTATAAGACAGGGTTCCTACGAGCAGTACTTC.

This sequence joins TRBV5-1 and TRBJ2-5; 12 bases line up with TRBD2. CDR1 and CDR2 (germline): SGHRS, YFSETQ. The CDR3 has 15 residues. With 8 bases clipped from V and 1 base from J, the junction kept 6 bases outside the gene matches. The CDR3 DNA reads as TGCGCCAGTGTCCCTAGCGGGGGGGTCCAAGAGACCCAGTACTTC. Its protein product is CASVPSGGVQETQYF.

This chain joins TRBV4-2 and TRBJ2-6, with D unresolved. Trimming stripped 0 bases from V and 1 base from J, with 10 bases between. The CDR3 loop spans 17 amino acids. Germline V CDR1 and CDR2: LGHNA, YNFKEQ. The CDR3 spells CASSQEGFGSGANVLTF. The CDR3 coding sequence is TGTGCCAGCAGCCAAGAAGGTTTCGGGTCTGGGGCCAACGTCCTGACTTTC.

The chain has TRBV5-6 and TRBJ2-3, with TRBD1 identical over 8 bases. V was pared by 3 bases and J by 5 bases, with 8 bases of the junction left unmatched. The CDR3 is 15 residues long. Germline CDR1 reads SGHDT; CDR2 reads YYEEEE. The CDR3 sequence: CASSSLWTGRDTQYF. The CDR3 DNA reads TGTGCCAGCAGCTCACTGTGGACAGGGAGAGATACGCAGTATTTT.

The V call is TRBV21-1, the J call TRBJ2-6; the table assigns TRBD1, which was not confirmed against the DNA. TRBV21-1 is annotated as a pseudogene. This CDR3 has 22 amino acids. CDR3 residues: CASSKAQGQTVGQVTGANVLTF. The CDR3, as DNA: TGTGCCAGCAGCAAAGCCCAAGGACAGACAGTTGGGCAAGTAACTGGGGCCAACGTCCTGACTTTC.

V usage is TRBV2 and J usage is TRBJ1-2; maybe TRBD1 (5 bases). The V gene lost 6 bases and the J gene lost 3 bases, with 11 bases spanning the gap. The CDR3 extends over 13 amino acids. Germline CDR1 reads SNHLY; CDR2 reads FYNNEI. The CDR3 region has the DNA TGTGCCAGCAGCTCCAGGGTGGACTATGGCTACACCTTC. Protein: CASSSRVDYGYTF. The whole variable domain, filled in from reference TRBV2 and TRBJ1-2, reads EPEVTQTPSHQVTQMGQEVILRCVPISNHLYFYWYRQILGQKVEFLVSFYNNEISEKSEIFDDQFSVERPDGSNFTLKIRSTKLEDSAMYFCASSSRVDYGYTFGSGTRLTVV.

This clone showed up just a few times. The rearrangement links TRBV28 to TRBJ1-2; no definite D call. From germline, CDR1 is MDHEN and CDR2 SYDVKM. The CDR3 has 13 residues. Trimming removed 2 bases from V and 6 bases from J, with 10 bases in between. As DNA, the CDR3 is TGTGCCAGCAGTTTAGGTAGAGGGAATGGCTACACCTTC. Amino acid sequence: CASSLGRGNGYTF.

The CDR3 sequence: CASSDPGRTNTGELFF. CDR3 coding DNA: TGTGCCAGCAGTGATCCCGGGAGAACGAACACCGGGGAGCTGTTTTTT. The rearrangement uses TRBV2 and TRBJ2-2; tentative D call: TRBD2 (6 bases). The CDR3 loop spans 16 amino acids. V shed 3 bases and J shed 0 bases, with 11 bases lying between them. The germline gives CDR1 SNHLY, CDR2 FYNNEI.

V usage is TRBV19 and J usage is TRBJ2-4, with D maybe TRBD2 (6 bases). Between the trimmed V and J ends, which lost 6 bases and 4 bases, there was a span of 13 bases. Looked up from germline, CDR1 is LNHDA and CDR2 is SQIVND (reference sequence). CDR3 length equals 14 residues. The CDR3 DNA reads TGTGCCAGTAGGGGCCAGGCGGGGAAAAACATTCAGTACTTC. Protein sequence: CASRGQAGKNIQYF.

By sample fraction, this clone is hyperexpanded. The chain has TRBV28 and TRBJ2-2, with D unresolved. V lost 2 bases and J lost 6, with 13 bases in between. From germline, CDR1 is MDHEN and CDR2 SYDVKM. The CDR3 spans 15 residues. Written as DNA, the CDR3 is TGTGCCAGCAGTTTAAGCCAGATCGGCGCCGGGGAGCTGTTTTTT. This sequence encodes CASSLSQIGAGELFF.

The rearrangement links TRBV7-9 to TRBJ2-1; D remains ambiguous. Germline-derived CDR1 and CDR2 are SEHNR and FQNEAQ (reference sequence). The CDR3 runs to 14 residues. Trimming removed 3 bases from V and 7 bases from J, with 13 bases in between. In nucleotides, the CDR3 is TGTGCCAGCAGCTTGTCCTTACTTGGAAATGAGCAGTTCTTC. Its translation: CASSLSLLGNEQFF.

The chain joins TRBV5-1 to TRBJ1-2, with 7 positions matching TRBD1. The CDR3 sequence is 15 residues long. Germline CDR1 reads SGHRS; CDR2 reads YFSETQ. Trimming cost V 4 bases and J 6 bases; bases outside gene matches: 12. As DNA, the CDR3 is TGCGCCAGCAGCCCGAGACAGGGCGGTAGAGATGGCTACACCTTC. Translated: CASSPRQGGRDGYTF.

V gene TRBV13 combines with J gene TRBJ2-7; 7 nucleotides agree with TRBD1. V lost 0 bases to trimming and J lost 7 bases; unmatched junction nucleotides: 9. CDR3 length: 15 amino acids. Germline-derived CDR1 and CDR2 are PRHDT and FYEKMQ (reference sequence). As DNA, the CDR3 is TGTGCCAGCAGCTTAGGAGCCCGGACAGGATGGGAGCAGTACTTC. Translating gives CASSLGARTGWEQYF.

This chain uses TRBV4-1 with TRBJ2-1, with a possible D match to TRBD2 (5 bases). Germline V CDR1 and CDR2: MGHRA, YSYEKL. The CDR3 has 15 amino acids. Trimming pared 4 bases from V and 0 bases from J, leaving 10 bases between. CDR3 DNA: TGCGCCAGCAGCCTAGTCGAGGGCTCCTACAATGAGCAGTTCTTC. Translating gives CASSLVEGSYNEQFF.

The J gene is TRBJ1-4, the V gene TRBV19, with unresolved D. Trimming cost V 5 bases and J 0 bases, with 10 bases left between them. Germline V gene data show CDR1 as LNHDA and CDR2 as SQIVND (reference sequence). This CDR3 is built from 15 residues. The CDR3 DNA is TGTGCCAGTAGTTTGCGCAGTTCAACTAATGAAAAACTGTTTTTT. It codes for CASSLRSSTNEKLFF.

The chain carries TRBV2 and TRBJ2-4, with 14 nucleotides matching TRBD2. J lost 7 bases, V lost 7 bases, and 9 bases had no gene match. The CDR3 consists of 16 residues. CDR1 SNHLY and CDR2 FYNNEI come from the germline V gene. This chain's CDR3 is CASKQGLAGVENIQYF. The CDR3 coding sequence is TGTGCCAGCAAGCAGGGACTAGCGGGAGTGGAGAACATTCAGTACTTC.

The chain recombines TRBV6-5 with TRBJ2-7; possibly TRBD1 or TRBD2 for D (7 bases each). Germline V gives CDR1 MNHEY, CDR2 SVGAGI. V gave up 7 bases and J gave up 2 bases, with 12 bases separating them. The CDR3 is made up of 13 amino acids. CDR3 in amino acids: CASKRDSTYEQYF. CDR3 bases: TGTGCCAGCAAGCGGGACAGCACCTACGAGCAGTACTTC.

The CDR3 region has the DNA TGTGCCAGCAGCTCCGTTAGGGAGATGAACACTGAAGCTTTCTTT. This encodes CASSSVREMNTEAFF. V gene TRBV7-9 combines with J gene TRBJ1-1; D call uncertain. CDR3 size: 15 residues. The germline V gene encodes CDR1 SEHNR and CDR2 FQNEAQ (reference sequence). Trimming removed 4 bases at V and 0 bases at J, with 12 bases between.

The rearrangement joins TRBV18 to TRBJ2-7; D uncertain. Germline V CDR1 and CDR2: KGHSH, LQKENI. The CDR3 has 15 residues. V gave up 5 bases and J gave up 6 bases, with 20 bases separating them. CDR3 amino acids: CASSDKVSSLGEQYF. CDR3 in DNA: TGTGCCAGCTCAGACAAGGTCTCGTCCCTCGGCGAGCAGTACTTC.

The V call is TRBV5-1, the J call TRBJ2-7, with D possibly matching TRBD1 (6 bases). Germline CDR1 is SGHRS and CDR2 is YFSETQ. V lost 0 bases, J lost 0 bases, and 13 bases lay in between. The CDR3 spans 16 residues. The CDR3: CASSLEGRGSSYEQYF. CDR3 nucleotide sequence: TGCGCCAGCAGCTTGGAGGGCAGGGGAAGCTCCTACGAGCAGTACTTC.